A single sample is the source of the 2 T cell receptor beta chains below, sequenced in a study of T cell responses to AZD1222 COVID-19 vaccine. Clones were read by immunoSEQ multiplex PCR, and TCRdb kept only the in-frame ones, dropping some. The sample contains some 130,000 clones, just over 85% of which appear only once. Sequenced material: peripheral blood, taken on day 0 of AZD1222 vaccination. Receptors originate from an adult in good health.

The rearrangement uses TRBV28 and TRBJ1-2; D is ambiguous. V lost 8 bases and J lost 8, with 18 bases in between. The germline V gene encodes CDR1 MDHEN and CDR2 SYDVKM. CDR3 size: 13 residues. This CDR3 reads CASQPGERVGYTF. CDR3 DNA: TGTGCCAGCCAACCGGGAGAGAGAGTCGGCTACACCTTC.

The V call is TRBV18, the J call TRBJ2-7; TRBD1 matches 7 bases. Germline V CDR1 and CDR2: KGHSH, LQKENI. There are 14 residues in the CDR3. J lost 0 bases, V lost 5 bases, and 4 bases had no gene match. CDR3 sequence reads: CASSTGQRSYEQYF. In nucleotides, the CDR3 is TGTGCCAGCTCAACGGGACAGCGCTCCTACGAGCAGTACTTC.